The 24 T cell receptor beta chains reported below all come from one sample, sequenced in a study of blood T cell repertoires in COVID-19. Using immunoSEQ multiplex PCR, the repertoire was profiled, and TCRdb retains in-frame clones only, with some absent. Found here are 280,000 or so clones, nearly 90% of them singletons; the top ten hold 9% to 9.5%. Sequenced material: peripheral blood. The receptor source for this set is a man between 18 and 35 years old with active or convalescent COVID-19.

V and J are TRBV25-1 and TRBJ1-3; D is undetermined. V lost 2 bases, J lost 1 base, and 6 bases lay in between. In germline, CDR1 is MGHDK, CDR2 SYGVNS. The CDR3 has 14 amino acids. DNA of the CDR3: TGTGCCAGCAGTGAAGGCATTTCTGGAAACACCATATATTTT. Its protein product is CASSEGISGNTIYF.

In DNA form, the CDR3 reads TGTGCCAGCAGCGTAGGGTGGACAGGAGGGGACACCGGGGAGCTGTTTTTT. It yields the protein CASSVGWTGGDTGELFF. The chain has TRBV9 and TRBJ2-2, with D possibly TRBD1 on 7 matching bases. V lost 0 bases, J lost 3 bases, and 15 bases lay in between. The germline V gene encodes CDR1 SGDLS and CDR2 YYNGEE. The CDR3 has 17 amino acids.

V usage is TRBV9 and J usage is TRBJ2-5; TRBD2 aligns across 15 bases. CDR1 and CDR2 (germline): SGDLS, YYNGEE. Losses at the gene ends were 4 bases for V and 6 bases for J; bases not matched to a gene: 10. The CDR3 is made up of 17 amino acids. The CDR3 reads CASSPGLAGGPRKTQYF. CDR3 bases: TGTGCCAGCAGCCCAGGACTAGCGGGGGGGCCTAGGAAGACCCAGTACTTC.

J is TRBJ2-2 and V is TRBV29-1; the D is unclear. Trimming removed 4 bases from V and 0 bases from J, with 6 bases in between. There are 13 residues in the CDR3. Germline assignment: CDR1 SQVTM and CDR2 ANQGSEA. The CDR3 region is CSVGGANTGELFF. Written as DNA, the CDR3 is TGCAGCGTTGGAGGAGCGAACACCGGGGAGCTGTTTTTT.

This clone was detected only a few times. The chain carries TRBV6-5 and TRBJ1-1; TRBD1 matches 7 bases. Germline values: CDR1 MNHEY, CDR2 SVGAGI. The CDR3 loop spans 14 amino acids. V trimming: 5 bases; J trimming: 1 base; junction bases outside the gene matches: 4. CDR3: CASSRQGTNTEAFF. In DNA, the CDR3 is TGTGCCAGCAGTCGACAGGGAACGAACACTGAAGCTTTCTTT.

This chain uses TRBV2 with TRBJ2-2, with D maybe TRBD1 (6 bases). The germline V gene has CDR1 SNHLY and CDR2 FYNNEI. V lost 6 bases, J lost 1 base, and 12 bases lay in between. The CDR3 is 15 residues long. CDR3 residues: CASSVQGQNTGELFF. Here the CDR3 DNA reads TGTGCCAGCAGCGTACAGGGACAGAACACCGGGGAGCTGTTTTTT.

CDR3 DNA sequence: TGCGCCAGCAGCCAAGTCGGCGGGGGCTATGGCTACACCTTC. Translating gives CASSQVGGGYGYTF. The chain uses TRBV4-1 and TRBJ1-2, with a tentative D call TRBD1 (5 bases). The CDR3 length is 14 residues. The V end lost 1 base, the J end lost 4 bases, and 10 bases lay between the germline ends. Germline V gene sequence: CDR1 MGHRA, CDR2 YSYEKL.

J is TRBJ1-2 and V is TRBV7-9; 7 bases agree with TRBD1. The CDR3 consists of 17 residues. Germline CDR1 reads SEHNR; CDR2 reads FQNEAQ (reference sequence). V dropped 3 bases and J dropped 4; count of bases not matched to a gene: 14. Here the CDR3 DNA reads TGTGCCAGCAGCTTTAGGACGAGAGGGGGCGCGATCTATGGCTACACCTTC. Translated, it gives CASSFRTRGGAIYGYTF. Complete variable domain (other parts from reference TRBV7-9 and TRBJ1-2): DTGVSQNPRHKITKRGQNVTFRCDPISEHNRLYWYRQTLGQGPEFLTYFQNEAQLEKSRLLSDRFSAERPKGSFSTLEIQRTEQGDSAMYLCASSFRTRGGAIYGYTFGSGTRLTVV.

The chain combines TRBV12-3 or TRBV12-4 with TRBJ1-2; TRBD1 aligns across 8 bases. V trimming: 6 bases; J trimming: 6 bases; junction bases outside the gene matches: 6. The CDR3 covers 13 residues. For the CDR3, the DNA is TGTGCCAGCAGCCCGACAGGGGTGCATGGCTACACCTTC. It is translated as CASSPTGVHGYTF.

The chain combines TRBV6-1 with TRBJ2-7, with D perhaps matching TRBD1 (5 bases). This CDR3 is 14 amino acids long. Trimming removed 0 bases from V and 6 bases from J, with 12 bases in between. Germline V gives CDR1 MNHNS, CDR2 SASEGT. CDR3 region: CASSEAGPRGEQYF. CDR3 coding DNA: TGTGCCAGCAGTGAAGCGGGCCCAAGGGGCGAGCAGTACTTC.

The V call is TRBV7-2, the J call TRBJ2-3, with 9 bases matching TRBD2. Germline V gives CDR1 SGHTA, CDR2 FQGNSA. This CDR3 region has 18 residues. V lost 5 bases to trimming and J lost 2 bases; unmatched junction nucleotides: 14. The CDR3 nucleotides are TGTGCCAGCAGCCCGAACGCGCCGCGGGGGGGTCACACAGATACGCAGTATTTT. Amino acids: CASSPNAPRGGHTDTQYF.

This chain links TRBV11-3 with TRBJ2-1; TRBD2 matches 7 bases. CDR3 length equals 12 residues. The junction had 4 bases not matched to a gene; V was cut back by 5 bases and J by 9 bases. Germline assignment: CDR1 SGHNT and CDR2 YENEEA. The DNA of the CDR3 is TGTGCCAGCAGCCCTGCTAGCGGTGAGCAGTTCTTC. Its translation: CASSPASGEQFF.

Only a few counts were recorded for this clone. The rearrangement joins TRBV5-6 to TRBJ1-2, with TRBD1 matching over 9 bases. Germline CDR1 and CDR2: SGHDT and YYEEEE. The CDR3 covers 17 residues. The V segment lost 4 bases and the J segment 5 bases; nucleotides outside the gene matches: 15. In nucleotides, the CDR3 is TGTGCCAGCAGCCCCATCAGGCATTGGACAGGGGTGTATGGCTACACCTTC. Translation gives CASSPIRHWTGVYGYTF. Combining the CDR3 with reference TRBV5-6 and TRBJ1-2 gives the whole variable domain DAGVTQSPTHLIKTRGQQVTLRCSPKSGHDTVSWYQQALGQGPQFIFQYYEEEERQRGNFPDRFSGHQFPNYSSELNVNALLLGDSALYLCASSPIRHWTGVYGYTFGSGTRLTVV.

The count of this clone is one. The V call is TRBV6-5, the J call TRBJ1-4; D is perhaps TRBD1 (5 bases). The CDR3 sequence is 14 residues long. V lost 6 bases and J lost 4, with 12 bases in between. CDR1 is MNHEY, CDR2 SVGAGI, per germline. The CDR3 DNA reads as TGTGCCAGCAGCTCAGGGAAGATTAATGAAAAACTGTTTTTT. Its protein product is CASSSGKINEKLFF.

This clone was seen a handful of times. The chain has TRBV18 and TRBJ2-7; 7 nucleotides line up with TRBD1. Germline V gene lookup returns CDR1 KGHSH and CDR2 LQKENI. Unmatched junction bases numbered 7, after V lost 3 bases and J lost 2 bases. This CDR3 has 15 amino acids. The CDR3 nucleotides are TGTGCCAGCTCACCTTCGACAGGGTCCCCCTACGAGCAGTACTTC. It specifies CASSPSTGSPYEQYF.

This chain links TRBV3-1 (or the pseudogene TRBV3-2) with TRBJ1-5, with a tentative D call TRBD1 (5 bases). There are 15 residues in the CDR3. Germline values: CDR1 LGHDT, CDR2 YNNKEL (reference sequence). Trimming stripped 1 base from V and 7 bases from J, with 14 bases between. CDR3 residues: CASSQARDPKQPQHF. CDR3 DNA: TGTGCCAGCAGCCAAGCGCGGGACCCAAAGCAGCCCCAGCATTTT.

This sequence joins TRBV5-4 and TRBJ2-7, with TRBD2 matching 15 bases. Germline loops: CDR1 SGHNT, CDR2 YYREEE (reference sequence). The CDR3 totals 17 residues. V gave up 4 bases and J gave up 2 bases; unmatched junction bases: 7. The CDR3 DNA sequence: TGTGCCAGCAGCCCGGGACTAGCGGGGGGCCACACCTACGAGCAGTACTTC. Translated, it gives CASSPGLAGGHTYEQYF.

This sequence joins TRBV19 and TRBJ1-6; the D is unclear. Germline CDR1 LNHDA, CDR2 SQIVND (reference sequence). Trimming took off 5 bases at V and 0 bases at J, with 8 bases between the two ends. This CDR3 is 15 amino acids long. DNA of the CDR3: TGTGCCAGTAGTGGAGCGAGCTCCTATAATTCACCCCTCCACTTT. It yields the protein CASSGASSYNSPLHF. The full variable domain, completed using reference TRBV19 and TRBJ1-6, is DGGITQSPKYLFRKEGQNVTLSCEQNLNHDAMYWYRQDPGQGLRLIYYSQIVNDFQKGDIAEGYSVSREKKESFPLTVTSAQKNPTAFYLCASSGASSYNSPLHFGNGTRLTVT.

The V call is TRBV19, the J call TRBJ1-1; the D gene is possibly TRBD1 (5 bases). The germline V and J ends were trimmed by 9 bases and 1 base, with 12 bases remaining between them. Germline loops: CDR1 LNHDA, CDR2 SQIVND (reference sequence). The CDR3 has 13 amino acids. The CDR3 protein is CASTLTGNTEAFF. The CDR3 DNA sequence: TGTGCCAGCACCCTAACAGGGAACACTGAAGCTTTCTTT.

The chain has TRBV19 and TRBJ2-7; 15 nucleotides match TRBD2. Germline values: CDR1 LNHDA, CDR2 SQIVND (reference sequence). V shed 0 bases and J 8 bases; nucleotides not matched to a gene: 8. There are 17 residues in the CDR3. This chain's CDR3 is CASSIEGLAGGPTKQYF. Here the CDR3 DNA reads TGTGCCAGTAGTATAGAGGGACTAGCGGGGGGTCCTACCAAGCAGTACTTC.

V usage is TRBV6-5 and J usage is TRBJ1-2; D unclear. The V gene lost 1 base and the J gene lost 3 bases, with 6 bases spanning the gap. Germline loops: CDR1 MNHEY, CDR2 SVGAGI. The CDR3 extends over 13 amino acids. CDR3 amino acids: CASSYLRDYGYTF. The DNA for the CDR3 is TGTGCCAGCAGTTACTTACGGGACTATGGCTACACCTTC.

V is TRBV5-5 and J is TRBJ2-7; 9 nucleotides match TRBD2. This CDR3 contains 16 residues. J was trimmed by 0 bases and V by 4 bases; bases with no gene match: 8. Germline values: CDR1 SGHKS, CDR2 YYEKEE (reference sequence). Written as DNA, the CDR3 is TGTGCCAGCAGCAGAGCGGGGGGCCTCTACTCCTACGAGCAGTACTTC. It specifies CASSRAGGLYSYEQYF.

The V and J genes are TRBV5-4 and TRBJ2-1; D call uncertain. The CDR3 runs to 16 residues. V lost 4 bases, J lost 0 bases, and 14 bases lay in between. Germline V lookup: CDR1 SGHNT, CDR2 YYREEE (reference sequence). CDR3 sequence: CASSNPKESSYNEQFF. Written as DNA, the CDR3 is TGTGCCAGCAGCAACCCAAAAGAGAGCTCCTACAATGAGCAGTTCTTC.

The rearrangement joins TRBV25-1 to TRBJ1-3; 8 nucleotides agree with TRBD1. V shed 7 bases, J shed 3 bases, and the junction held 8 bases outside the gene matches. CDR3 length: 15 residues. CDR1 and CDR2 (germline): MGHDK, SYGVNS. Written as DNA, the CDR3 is TGTGCCAGCACAGGACAGGGAGGTGTTGGAAACACCATATATTTT. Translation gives CASTGQGGVGNTIYF.